This paragraph reports one TCR beta chain. Only in-frame clones appear in the TCRdb table, and some are missing; sequencing was by immunoSEQ multiplex PCR. The sample consists of 150,000 or so clones, 80% to 95% of them appearing once. This sample stems from a study of T cell responses to AZD1222 COVID-19 vaccine. The source material was peripheral blood, sampled 28 days after the second AZD1222 dose. This clonotype originated in an adult who received the AZD1222 COVID-19 vaccine.

The CDR3 reads CASSEGQESDTQYF. DNA of the CDR3: TGTGCCAGCAGTGAAGGTCAGGAGTCAGATACGCAGTATTTT. The chain joins TRBV6-1 to TRBJ2-3; D not certain. Germline CDR1 is MNHNS and CDR2 is SASEGT. V dropped 1 base and J dropped 4 bases, with 9 bases sitting between them. This CDR3 is 14 amino acids long.